This T cell receptor (beta chain) comes out of a study of T cells in Graves' hyperthyroidism and ophthalmopathy. This clonotype has a count of ten or more. Its antigen remains unknown. Amplified regions were TCR beta CDR3 sequences from RNA transcripts. RT-PCR in the first round (using the HTBI primer set) targeted the TCR CDR3. Each CDR3 protein gets one entry after TCRdb re-called the multiplex PCR reads with MiXCR. In the table there are almost 600,000 distinct CDR3 sequences, 46% of which are singletons. Any patient presenting with uncontrolled infection, other autoimmune disease, pregnancy or lactation was left out. In making diagnoses, clinical symptoms, serum thyroxine and TRAb, thyroid ultrasound and orbital computed tomography were all used. Findings and caveats of the study: Most thyroid-expanded clonotypes above 0.001 were also found in blood.

The length of the CDR3 is 13 residues. Germline lookup yields CDR1 ENHRY and CDR2 SYGVKD. J gave up 5 bases and V 11 bases, and 8 bases lay outside the gene matches. The rearrangement joins TRBV10-3 to TRBJ2-3, with 9 bases fitting TRBD1. The sequencing sample was made of peripheral blood or thyroid tissue (not recorded which). This TCR derives from a young woman with Graves' hyperthyroidism. CDR3 bases: TGTGCCGCTCGGACAGGGGAAGGAGATACGCAGTATTTT. Translated, it gives CAARTGEGDTQYF.